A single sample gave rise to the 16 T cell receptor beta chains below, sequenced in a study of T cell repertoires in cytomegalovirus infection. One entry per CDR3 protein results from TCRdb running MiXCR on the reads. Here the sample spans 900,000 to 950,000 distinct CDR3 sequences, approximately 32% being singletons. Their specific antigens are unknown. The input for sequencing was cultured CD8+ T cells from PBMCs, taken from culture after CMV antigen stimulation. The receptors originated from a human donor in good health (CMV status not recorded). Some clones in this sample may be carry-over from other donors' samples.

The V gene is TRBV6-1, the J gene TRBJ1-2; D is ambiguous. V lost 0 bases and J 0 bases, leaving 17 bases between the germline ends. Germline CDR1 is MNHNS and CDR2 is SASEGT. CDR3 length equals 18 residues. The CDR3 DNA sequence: TGTGCCAGCAGTGAAGCTGGACCGCCGATCCCCGCTAACTATGGCTACACCTTC. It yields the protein CASSEAGPPIPANYGYTF.

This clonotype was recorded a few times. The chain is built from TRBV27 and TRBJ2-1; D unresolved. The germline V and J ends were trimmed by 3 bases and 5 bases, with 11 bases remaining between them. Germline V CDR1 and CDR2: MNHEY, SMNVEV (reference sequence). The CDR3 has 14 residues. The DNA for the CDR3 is TGTGCCAGCAGTTTCTGGGGTCAAGACAATGAGCAGTTCTTC. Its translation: CASSFWGQDNEQFF.

DNA of the CDR3: TGTGCCAGCAAAACAGTCGAGGTGTTTTTT. The encoded protein is CASKTVEVFF. The V gene is TRBV7-4, the J gene TRBJ2-2; D unclear. CDR1 SGHVT and CDR2 SQSDAQ come from the germline V gene. Deletions cut 7 bases from V and 15 bases from J, with 12 bases between. This CDR3 comprises 10 residues.

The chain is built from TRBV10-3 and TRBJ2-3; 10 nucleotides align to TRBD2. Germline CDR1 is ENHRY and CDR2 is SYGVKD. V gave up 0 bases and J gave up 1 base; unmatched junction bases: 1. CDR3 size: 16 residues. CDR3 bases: TGTGCCATCAGTGAGTCCGGACTAGCGGGCACAGATACGCAGTATTTT. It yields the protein CAISESGLAGTDTQYF.

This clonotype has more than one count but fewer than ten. The CDR3 sequence: CASSFGTGANQETQYF. In nucleotides, the CDR3 is TGTGCCAGCAGTTTCGGTACAGGCGCCAACCAAGAGACCCAGTACTTC. This rearrangement joins TRBV28 to TRBJ2-5, with TRBD1 as a possible D gene (5 bases). Germline V CDR1 and CDR2: MDHEN, SYDVKM. The ends were cut back, 3 bases at V and 0 bases at J, with 14 bases in the middle. The CDR3 loop spans 16 amino acids.

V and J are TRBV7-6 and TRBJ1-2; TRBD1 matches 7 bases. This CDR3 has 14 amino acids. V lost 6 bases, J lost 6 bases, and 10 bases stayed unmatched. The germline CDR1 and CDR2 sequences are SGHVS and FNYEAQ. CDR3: CASRSGGGLDGYTF. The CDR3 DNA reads TGTGCCAGCAGATCAGGGGGGGGGCTGGATGGCTACACCTTC. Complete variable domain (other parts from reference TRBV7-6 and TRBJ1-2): GAGVSQSPRYKVTKRGQDVALRCDPISGHVSLYWYRQALGQGPEFLTYFNYEAQQDKSGLPNDRFSAERPEGSISTLTIQRTEQRDSAMYRCASRSGGGLDGYTFGSGTRLTVV.

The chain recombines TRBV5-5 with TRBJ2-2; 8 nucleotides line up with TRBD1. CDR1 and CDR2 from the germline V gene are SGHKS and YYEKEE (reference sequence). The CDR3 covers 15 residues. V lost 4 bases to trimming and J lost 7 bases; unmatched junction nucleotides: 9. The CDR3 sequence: CASSTRQGSHGELFF. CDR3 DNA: TGTGCCAGCAGCACCCGACAGGGGTCCCACGGGGAGCTGTTTTTT. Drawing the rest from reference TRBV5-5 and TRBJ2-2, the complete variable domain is DAGVTQSPTHLIKTRGQQVTLRCSPISGHKSVSWYQQVLGQGPQFIFQYYEKEERGRGNFPDRFSARQFPNYSSELNVNALLLGDSALYLCASSTRQGSHGELFFGEGSRLTVL.

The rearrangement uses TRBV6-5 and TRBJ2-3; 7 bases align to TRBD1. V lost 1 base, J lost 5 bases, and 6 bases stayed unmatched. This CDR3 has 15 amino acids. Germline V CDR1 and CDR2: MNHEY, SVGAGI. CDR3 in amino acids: CASSYFDRDRDTQYF. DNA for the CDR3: TGTGCCAGCAGTTACTTCGACAGGGATAGAGATACGCAGTATTTT.

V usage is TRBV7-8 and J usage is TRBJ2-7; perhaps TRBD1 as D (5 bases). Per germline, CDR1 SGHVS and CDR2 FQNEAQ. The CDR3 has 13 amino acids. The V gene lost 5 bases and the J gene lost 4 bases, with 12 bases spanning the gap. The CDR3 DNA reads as TGTGCCAGCAGCATATATCCAGGGTACGAGCAGTACTTC. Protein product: CASSIYPGYEQYF.

CDR3 sequence (DNA): TGTGCCAGCAGCTCAGGACAGGGGATATACAATGAGCAGTTCTTC. It translates to CASSSGQGIYNEQFF. J is TRBJ2-1 and V is TRBV28; 9 nucleotides agree with TRBD1. The CDR3 contains 15 residues. After removal of 6 bases from V and 4 bases from J, the junction contained 7 bases not matched to a gene. Germline CDR1 is MDHEN and CDR2 is SYDVKM.

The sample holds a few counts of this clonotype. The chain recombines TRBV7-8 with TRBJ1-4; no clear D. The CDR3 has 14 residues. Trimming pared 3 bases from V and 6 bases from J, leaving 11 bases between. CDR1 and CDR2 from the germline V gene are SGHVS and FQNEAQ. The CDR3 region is CASSFYRSDEKLFF. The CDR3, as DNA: TGTGCCAGCAGCTTTTATCGTTCCGATGAAAAACTGTTTTTT.

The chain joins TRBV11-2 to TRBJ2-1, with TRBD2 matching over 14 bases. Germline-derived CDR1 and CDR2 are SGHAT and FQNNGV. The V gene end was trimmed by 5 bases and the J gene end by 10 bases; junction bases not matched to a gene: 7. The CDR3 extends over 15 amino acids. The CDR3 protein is CASSIRTSGGNEQFF. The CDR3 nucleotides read TGTGCCAGCAGCATAAGGACTAGCGGGGGGAACGAGCAGTTCTTC.

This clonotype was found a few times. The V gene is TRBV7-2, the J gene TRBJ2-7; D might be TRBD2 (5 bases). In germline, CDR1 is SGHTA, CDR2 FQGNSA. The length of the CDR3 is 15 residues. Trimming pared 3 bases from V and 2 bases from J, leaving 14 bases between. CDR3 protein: CASSFHGSVTYEQYF. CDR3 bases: TGTGCCAGCAGCTTCCATGGTAGCGTAACCTACGAGCAGTACTTC.

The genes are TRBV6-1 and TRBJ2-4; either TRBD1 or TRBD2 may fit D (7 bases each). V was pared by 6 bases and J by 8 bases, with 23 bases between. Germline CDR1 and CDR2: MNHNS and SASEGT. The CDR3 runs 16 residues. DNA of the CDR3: TGTGCCAGCAGCGCAAGGTTCGGGGGAGGGGGCGACATTCAGTACTTC. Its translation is CASSARFGGGGDIQYF.

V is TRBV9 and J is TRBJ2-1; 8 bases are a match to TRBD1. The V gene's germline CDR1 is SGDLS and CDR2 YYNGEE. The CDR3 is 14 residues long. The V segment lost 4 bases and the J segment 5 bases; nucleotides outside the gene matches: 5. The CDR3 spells CASSPQGADNEQFF. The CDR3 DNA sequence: TGTGCCAGCAGCCCTCAGGGGGCTGACAATGAGCAGTTCTTC.

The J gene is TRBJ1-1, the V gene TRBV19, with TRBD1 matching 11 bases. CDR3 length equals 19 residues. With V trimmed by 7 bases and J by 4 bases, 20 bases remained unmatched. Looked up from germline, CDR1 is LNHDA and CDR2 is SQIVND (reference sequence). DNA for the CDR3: TGTGCCAGTATTCCGGGACAGGGGGTGCCGGAGCGGTGGGGCACTGAAGCTTTCTTT. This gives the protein CASIPGQGVPERWGTEAFF. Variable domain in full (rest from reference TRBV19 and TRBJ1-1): DGGITQSPKYLFRKEGQNVTLSCEQNLNHDAMYWYRQDPGQGLRLIYYSQIVNDFQKGDIAEGYSVSREKKESFPLTVTSAQKNPTAFYLCASIPGQGVPERWGTEAFFGQGTRLTVV.